Shown below are 26 T cell receptor beta chains from a single sample sequenced in a study of blood T cell repertoires in COVID-19 (dated by TCRdb to the early 2020s). Receptors were amplified or captured by the immunoSEQ multiplex PCR assay. TCRdb took over this immuneACCESS table, retaining in-frame rearrangements with V and J assigned. Such tables are incomplete; in checked studies, under half of the missing clones stem from an unresolved V gene, and the remainder is unexplained. A total of about 100,000 clones appear in this sample, 82% of them only once. The ten top clones hold more than 4.5% of the sample. The sequencing sample was made of peripheral blood. The source of these receptors is a man in his sixties with acute or convalescent COVID-19.

The rearrangement links TRBV5-1 to TRBJ1-3; D is unclear. The ends were cut back, 0 bases at V and 0 bases at J, with 10 bases in the middle. The CDR3 covers 16 residues. CDR1 and CDR2 from the germline V gene are SGHRS and YFSETQ. CDR3 bases: TGCGCCAGCAGCTTGGCAGGAACAGCCTCTGGAAACACCATATATTTT. It yields the protein CASSLAGTASGNTIYF.

The chain uses TRBV3-1 (or the pseudogene TRBV3-2) and TRBJ2-3, with TRBD2 identical over 10 bases. Germline V gives CDR1 LGHDT, CDR2 YNNKEL (reference sequence). This CDR3 has 14 amino acids. The J segment lost 4 bases and the V segment lost 4 bases, leaving 2 bases of the junction unmatched. CDR3 sequence: CASSRGLAADTQYF. Written as DNA, the CDR3 is TGTGCCAGCAGCCGCGGACTAGCGGCAGATACGCAGTATTTT.

This chain links TRBV6-5 with TRBJ2-1; weak D call: TRBD2 (5 bases). V shed 4 bases and J shed 3 bases, with 10 bases lying between them. The CDR3 is 14 amino acids. CDR1 and CDR2 from the germline V gene are MNHEY and SVGAGI. CDR3 nucleotide sequence: TGTGCCAGCAGTTTCCAGCGGAGCTACAATGAGCAGTTCTTC. This gives the protein CASSFQRSYNEQFF.

The rearrangement joins TRBV24-1 to TRBJ2-3; 7 bases map to TRBD2. Per germline, CDR1 KGHDR and CDR2 SFDVKD. Trimming took 5 bases from V and 6 from J; bases not matched to a gene: 10. The CDR3 covers 15 residues. CDR3 sequence: CATSVGTGRWDTQYF. The CDR3, as DNA: TGTGCCACCAGTGTAGGGACCGGGAGGTGGGATACGCAGTATTTT.

The rearrangement joins TRBV3-1 (or the pseudogene TRBV3-2) to TRBJ2-7; TRBD1 matches at 12 bases. V was pared by 2 bases and J by 4 bases, with 9 bases of the junction left unmatched. The germline gives CDR1 LGHDT, CDR2 YNNKEL (reference sequence). This CDR3 is 17 amino acids long. CDR3 DNA sequence: TGTGCCAGCAGCCAACTTTTCCGGGACAGGGGGCGGTACGAGCAGTACTTC. This translates into CASSQLFRDRGRYEQYF.

This rearrangement joins TRBV11-2 to TRBJ2-5; D is ambiguous. V lost 1 base to trimming and J lost 2 bases, with 5 bases between them. Germline loops: CDR1 SGHAT, CDR2 FQNNGV. The CDR3 consists of 13 residues. CDR3: CASSLAVQETQYF. The CDR3 DNA reads as TGTGCCAGCAGCTTAGCAGTACAAGAGACCCAGTACTTC.

The chain uses TRBV19 and TRBJ1-5; TRBD1 aligns across 7 bases. J was trimmed by 3 bases and V by 8 bases; bases with no gene match: 7. In germline, CDR1 is LNHDA, CDR2 SQIVND (reference sequence). This CDR3 has 14 residues. The CDR3 nucleotides read TGTGCCAGTCAAGCCGACAGGGCCAATCAGCCCCAGCATTTT. Translated: CASQADRANQPQHF.

This rearrangement joins TRBV3-1 (or the pseudogene TRBV3-2) to TRBJ2-7; TRBD1 matches at 7 bases. V lost 4 bases, J lost 2 bases, and 5 bases stayed unmatched. The germline V gene has CDR1 LGHDT and CDR2 YNNKEL (reference sequence). CDR3 length equals 14 residues. In nucleotides, the CDR3 is TGTGCCAGCAGCCGCCAGGACAGGCCCTACGAGCAGTACTTC. It is translated as CASSRQDRPYEQYF.

This rearrangement joins TRBV10-2 to TRBJ2-2; D is ambiguous. The CDR3 extends over 12 amino acids. Trimming took 3 bases from V and 7 from J, leaving 6 bases between them. CDR1 is WSHSY and CDR2 is SAAADI in the germline V gene. The CDR3 nucleotides are TGCGCCAGCAGTGATAGTGGCGGGGAGCTGTTTTTT. It is translated as CASSDSGGELFF.

This chain joins TRBV5-1 and TRBJ2-4; D ambiguous. There are 15 residues in the CDR3. Germline CDR1 reads SGHRS; CDR2 reads YFSETQ. V lost 0 bases, J lost 0 bases, and 7 bases lay in between. CDR3 coding DNA: TGCGCCAGCAGCTTGGCCCGTTCAGCCAAAAACATTCAGTACTTC. This codes for CASSLARSAKNIQYF.

The chain carries TRBV12-3 or TRBV12-4 and TRBJ1-2; a possible D gene is TRBD1 (5 bases). V was trimmed by 5 bases and J by 1 base, leaving 8 bases between them. There are 13 residues in the CDR3. The CDR3 DNA is TGTGCCAGCAGTGACAGAATTAACTATGGCTACACCTTC. This translates into CASSDRINYGYTF.

This clone is a singleton in its sample. V is TRBV28 and J is TRBJ1-2; TRBD1 is a possible D gene (5 bases). The CDR3 runs 15 residues. Germline CDR1 MDHEN, CDR2 SYDVKM. Trimming cost V 4 bases and J 6 bases, with 18 bases left between them. The CDR3 region has the DNA TGTGCCAGCAGTTCTCTGCGCACGGGGGTCGATGGCTACACCTTC. As protein: CASSSLRTGVDGYTF.

The chain employs TRBV29-1 and TRBJ1-2; 9 bases are a match to TRBD1. Germline CDR1 reads SQVTM; CDR2 reads ANQGSEA. This CDR3 is 14 amino acids long. V shed 0 bases and J 8 bases; nucleotides not matched to a gene: 7. CDR3 sequence: CSVEDGAGTGGYTF. The CDR3 DNA reads TGCAGCGTTGAAGATGGTGCAGGGACAGGGGGCTACACCTTC.

This chain joins TRBV7-2 and TRBJ2-1; D perhaps matches TRBD2 (6 bases). The V end was cut by 5 bases, the J end by 8 bases, with 16 bases between. The CDR3 spans 14 residues. The germline CDR1 and CDR2 sequences are SGHTA and FQGNSA. The CDR3 region is CASSVHGGFDEQFF. CDR3 DNA: TGTGCCAGCAGCGTACATGGGGGGTTCGATGAGCAGTTCTTC.

The V call is TRBV9, the J call TRBJ1-3, with a possible D match to TRBD1 (5 bases). The CDR3 runs 17 residues. Trimming pared 3 bases from V and 2 bases from J, leaving 18 bases between. Germline V gene lookup returns CDR1 SGDLS and CDR2 YYNGEE. CDR3 DNA: TGTGCCAGCAGCGCCCGGGCTGGGGGGTCGCCTGGAAACACCATATATTTT. Translated, it gives CASSARAGGSPGNTIYF.

The J gene is TRBJ1-3, the V gene TRBV7-9; 8 bases fit TRBD1. The J segment lost 0 bases and the V segment lost 6 bases, leaving 4 bases of the junction unmatched. This CDR3 is built from 15 residues. Germline V gene lookup returns CDR1 SEHNR and CDR2 FQNEAQ (reference sequence). The CDR3 region is CASSGTGFSGNTIYF. DNA for the CDR3: TGTGCCAGCAGTGGGACAGGATTCTCTGGAAACACCATATATTTT.

The chain carries TRBV5-1 and TRBJ1-2, with 9 bases fitting TRBD1. The germline gives CDR1 SGHRS, CDR2 YFSETQ. The CDR3 extends over 15 amino acids. V dropped 0 bases and J dropped 8; count of bases not matched to a gene: 8. CDR3 protein: CASSLVGDRVDGYTF. The CDR3 DNA is TGCGCCAGCAGCTTGGTGGGGGACAGGGTCGACGGCTACACCTTC.

This clone appeared a single time. The chain combines TRBV18 with TRBJ2-7, with D possibly being TRBD1 (6 bases). The CDR3 is 14 residues long. V dropped 4 bases and J dropped 0 bases, with 10 bases sitting between them. From germline, CDR1 is KGHSH and CDR2 LQKENI. CDR3 amino acids: CASSQGQSSYEQYF. Here the CDR3 DNA reads TGTGCCAGCTCACAAGGACAGAGCTCCTACGAGCAGTACTTC. Full variable domain (remainder filled in from reference TRBV18 and TRBJ2-7): NAGVMQNPRHLVRRRGQEARLRCSPMKGHSHVYWYRQLPEEGLKFMVYLQKENIIDESGMPKERFSAEFPKEGPSILRIQQVVRGDSAAYFCASSQGQSSYEQYFGPGTRLTVT.

About this clone itself: One end of the junction fails to match germline, which may point to a read error. The CDR3 DNA is TGTGCTAGCAGCCAGGTCCCGAACGGCGAGCAGTACTTC. This sequence encodes CASSQVPNGEQYF. The chain joins TRBV7-7 to TRBJ2-7; D not resolved. CDR1 is SSHAT and CDR2 is FNYEAQ in the germline V gene (reference sequence). The CDR3 totals 13 residues.

This clone was detected a few times. This sequence joins TRBV7-6 and TRBJ2-7; TRBD2 is a possible D gene (5 bases). This CDR3 is 15 amino acids long. The germline V gene encodes CDR1 SGHVS and CDR2 FNYEAQ. The V end was cut by 1 base, the J end by 4 bases, with 14 bases between. This CDR3 reads CASSLESSKRYEQYF. In nucleotides, the CDR3 is TGTGCCAGCAGCTTAGAGTCTAGCAAGAGATACGAGCAGTACTTC.

The chain recombines TRBV4-1 with TRBJ1-5, with 8 bases identical to TRBD1. Per germline, CDR1 MGHRA and CDR2 YSYEKL. V was pared by 4 bases and J by 7 bases, with 12 bases of the junction left unmatched. The CDR3 has 16 residues. In nucleotides, the CDR3 is TGCGCCAGCAGCCGGGGGGACAGGCGGGTACAACAGCCCCAGCATTTT. It yields the protein CASSRGDRRVQQPQHF.

J is TRBJ1-1 and V is TRBV7-9, with D hard to call. Germline V gene data show CDR1 as SEHNR and CDR2 as FQNEAQ (reference sequence). The CDR3 consists of 16 residues. The germline V and J ends were trimmed by 1 base and 2 bases, with 14 bases remaining between them. The CDR3 here is CASSLGSPAVNTEAFF. Here the CDR3 DNA reads TGTGCCAGCAGCTTAGGTAGCCCGGCAGTTAACACTGAAGCTTTCTTT. The entire variable domain, with the rest obtained from reference TRBV7-9 and TRBJ1-1, is as follows: DTGVSQNPRHKITKRGQNVTFRCDPISEHNRLYWYRQTLGQGPEFLTYFQNEAQLEKSRLLSDRFSAERPKGSFSTLEIQRTEQGDSAMYLCASSLGSPAVNTEAFFGQGTRLTVV.

V usage is TRBV15 and J usage is TRBJ1-1; no definite D call. The CDR3 covers 12 residues. CDR1 and CDR2 from the germline V gene are LNHNV and YYDKDF (reference sequence). Trimming took 11 bases from V and 8 from J, leaving 18 bases between them. As DNA, the CDR3 is TGTGCCGCCCTTGGAGGGCCGGGGGAAGCTTTCTTT. Its protein is CAALGGPGEAFF.

This chain links TRBV5-1 with TRBJ2-5; 11 nucleotides line up with TRBD2. The CDR3 length is 17 residues. The germline CDR1 and CDR2 sequences are SGHRS and YFSETQ. Trimming removed 0 bases from V and 1 base from J; junction bases left unmatched: 5. In DNA, the CDR3 is TGCGCCAGCAGCTTGGCCGGGCTAGCGGGGGGCCAAGAGACCCAGTACTTC. Translation gives CASSLAGLAGGQETQYF.

For the CDR3, the DNA is TGTGCCAGCAGCTTAGCGAGGAGGGGATCTGGCTATGGCTACACCTTC. Its translation: CASSLARRGSGYGYTF. The J gene is TRBJ1-2, the V gene TRBV7-2; perhaps TRBD1 as D (5 bases). The CDR3 runs to 16 residues. V lost 0 bases and J 4 bases, leaving 15 bases between the germline ends. The germline CDR1 and CDR2 sequences are SGHTA and FQGNSA.

In its sample, this clone was seen once. The V call is TRBV25-1, the J call TRBJ2-3; D uncertain. Germline V CDR1 and CDR2: MGHDK, SYGVNS. V gave up 2 bases and J gave up 0 bases, with 9 bases separating them. The CDR3 runs 15 residues. The CDR3 DNA reads as TGTGCCAGCAGTGAAACGGGTACTAGCACAGATACGCAGTATTTT. It encodes CASSETGTSTDTQYF.